This T cell receptor beta chain was captured by sequencing in a study of quantifying T cell responses using KT2 cells. For the study at large: RNA was reverse transcribed with TCR alpha and beta constant-region primers.

This clonotype was counted ten times or more. Each cDNA got a UMI-containing oligo ligated at its 3' end. An equimolar mix of RC1.1 and RC1.2 primed the beta chain across TRBC1 and TRBC2. TCRdb re-analysed the UMI-ligation and nested PCR reads in MiXCR, keeping a single row per CDR3 protein. The repertoire includes about 33,000 distinct CDR3 sequences, about 9.4% of them detected once, and about 9.5% sits in the top ten. Per germline, CDR1 KGHDR and CDR2 SFDVKD. The CDR3 extends over 15 amino acids. V gave up 5 bases and J gave up 3 bases; unmatched junction bases: 4. The V gene is TRBV24-1, the J gene TRBJ2-1; 9 positions match TRBD1. Source material: PBMCs spiked with cells of the T cell clone KT2. The origin of this receptor is a human donor. CDR3 sequence reads: CATSGRDRVYNEQFF. The CDR3 DNA reads TGTGCCACCAGTGGACGGGACAGGGTCTACAATGAGCAGTTCTTC.